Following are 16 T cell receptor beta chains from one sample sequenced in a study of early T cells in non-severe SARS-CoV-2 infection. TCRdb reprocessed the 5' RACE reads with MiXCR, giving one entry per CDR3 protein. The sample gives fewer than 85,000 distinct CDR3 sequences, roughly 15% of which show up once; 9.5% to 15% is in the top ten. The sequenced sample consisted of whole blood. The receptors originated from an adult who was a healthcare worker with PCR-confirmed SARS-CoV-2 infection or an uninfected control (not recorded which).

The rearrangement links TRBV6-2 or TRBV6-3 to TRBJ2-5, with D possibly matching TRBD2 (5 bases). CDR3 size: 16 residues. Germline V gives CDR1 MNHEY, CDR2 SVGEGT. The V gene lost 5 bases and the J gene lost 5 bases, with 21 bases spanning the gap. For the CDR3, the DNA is TGTGCCAGCAGTCCGGCGGGCAGGTCACCTCGGGAGACCCAGTACTTC. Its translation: CASSPAGRSPRETQYF.

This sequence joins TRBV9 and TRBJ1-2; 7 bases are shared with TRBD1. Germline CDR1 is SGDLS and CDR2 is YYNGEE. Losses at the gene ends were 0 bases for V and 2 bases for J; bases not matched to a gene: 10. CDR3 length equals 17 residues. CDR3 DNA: TGTGCCAGCAGCGTAGGATCTTTCCGACAGGGCAACTATGGCTACACCTTC. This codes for CASSVGSFRQGNYGYTF.

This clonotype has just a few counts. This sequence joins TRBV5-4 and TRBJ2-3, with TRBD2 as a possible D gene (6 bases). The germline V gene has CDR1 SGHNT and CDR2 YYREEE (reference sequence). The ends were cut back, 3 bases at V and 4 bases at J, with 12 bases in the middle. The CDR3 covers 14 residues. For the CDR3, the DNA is TGTGCCAGCAGCTCGCCCCGGGAGTCAGATACGCAGTATTTT. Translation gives CASSSPRESDTQYF.

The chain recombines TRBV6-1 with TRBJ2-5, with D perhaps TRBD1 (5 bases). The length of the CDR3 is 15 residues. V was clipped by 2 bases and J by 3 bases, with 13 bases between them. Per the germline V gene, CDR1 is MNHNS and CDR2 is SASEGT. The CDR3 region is CASSESRAGKETQYF. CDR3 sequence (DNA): TGTGCCAGCAGTGAAAGCCGGGCAGGGAAAGAGACCCAGTACTTC.

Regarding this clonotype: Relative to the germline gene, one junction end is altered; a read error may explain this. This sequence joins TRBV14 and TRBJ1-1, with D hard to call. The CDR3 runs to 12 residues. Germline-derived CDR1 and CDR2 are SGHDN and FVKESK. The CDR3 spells CASSPWWTEVFF. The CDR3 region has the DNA TGTGCCAGCAGCCCTTGGTGGACTGAAGTTTTCTTT. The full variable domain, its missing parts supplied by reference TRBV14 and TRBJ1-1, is EAGVTQFPSHSVIEKGQTVTLRCDPISGHDNLYWYRRVMGKEIKFLLHFVKESKQDESGMPNNRFLAERTGGTYSTLKVQPAELEDSGVYFCASSPWWTEVFFGQGTRLTVV.

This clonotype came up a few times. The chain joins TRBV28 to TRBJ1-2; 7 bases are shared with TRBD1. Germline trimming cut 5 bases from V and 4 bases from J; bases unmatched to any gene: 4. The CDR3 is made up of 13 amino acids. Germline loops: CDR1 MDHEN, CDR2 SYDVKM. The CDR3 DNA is TGTGCCAGCAGTCAGGGACAGACCTATGGCTACACCTTC. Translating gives CASSQGQTYGYTF.

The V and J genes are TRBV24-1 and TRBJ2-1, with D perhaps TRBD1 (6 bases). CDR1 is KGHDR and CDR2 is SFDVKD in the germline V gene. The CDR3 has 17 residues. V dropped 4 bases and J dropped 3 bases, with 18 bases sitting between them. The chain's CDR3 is CATSDPVTGMGYNEQFF. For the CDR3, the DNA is TGTGCCACCAGTGACCCCGTCACAGGGATGGGCTACAATGAGCAGTTCTTC.

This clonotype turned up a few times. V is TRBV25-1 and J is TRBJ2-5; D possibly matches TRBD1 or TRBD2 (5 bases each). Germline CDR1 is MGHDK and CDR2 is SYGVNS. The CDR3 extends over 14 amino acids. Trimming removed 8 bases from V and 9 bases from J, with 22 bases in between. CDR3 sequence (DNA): TGTGCCAGCCGAGGAGACTACCCGGGGACGGCCCAGTACTTC. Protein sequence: CASRGDYPGTAQYF.

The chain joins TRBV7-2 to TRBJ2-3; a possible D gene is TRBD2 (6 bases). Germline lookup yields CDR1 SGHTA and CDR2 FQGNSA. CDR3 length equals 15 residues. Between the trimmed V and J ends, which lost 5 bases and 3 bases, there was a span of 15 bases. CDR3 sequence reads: CASSKPGLSTDTQYF. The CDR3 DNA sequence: TGTGCCAGCAGCAAACCGGGACTCTCAACAGATACGCAGTATTTT.

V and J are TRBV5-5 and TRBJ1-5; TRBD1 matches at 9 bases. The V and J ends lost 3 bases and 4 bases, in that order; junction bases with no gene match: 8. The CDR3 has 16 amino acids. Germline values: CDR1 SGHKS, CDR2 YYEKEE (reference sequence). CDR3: CASSWGTGLWNQPQHF. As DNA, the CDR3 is TGTGCCAGCAGCTGGGGGACAGGGTTATGGAATCAGCCCCAGCATTTT.

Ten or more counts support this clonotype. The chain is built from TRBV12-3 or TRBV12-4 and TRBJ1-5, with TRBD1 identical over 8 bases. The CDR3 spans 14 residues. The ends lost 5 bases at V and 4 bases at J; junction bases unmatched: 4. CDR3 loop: CASSLRTGNQPQHF. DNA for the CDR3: TGTGCCAGCAGTCTACGGACAGGGAATCAGCCCCAGCATTTT.

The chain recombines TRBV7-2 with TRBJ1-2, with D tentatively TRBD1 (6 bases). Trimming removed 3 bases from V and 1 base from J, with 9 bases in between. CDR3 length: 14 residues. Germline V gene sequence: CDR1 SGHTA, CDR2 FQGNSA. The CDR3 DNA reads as TGTGCCAGCAGCTTGGGGGGGCGTAACTATGGCTACACCTTC. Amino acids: CASSLGGRNYGYTF. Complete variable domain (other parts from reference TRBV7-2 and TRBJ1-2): GAGVSQSPSNKVTEKGKDVELRCDPISGHTALYWYRQSLGQGLEFLIYFQGNSAPDKSGLPSDRFSAERTGGSVSTLTIQRTQQEDSAVYLCASSLGGRNYGYTFGSGTRLTVV.

CDR3 sequence (DNA): TGCAGTGCTAGATGGTCAGGGGGGCGCGAGTCCCAGCATTTT. It codes for CSARWSGGRESQHF. This chain links TRBV20-1 with TRBJ1-5, with TRBD1 identical over 7 bases. Germline lookup yields CDR1 DFQATT and CDR2 SNEGSKA (reference sequence). The CDR3 is made up of 14 amino acids. With 2 bases clipped from V and 11 bases from J, the junction kept 12 bases outside the gene matches.

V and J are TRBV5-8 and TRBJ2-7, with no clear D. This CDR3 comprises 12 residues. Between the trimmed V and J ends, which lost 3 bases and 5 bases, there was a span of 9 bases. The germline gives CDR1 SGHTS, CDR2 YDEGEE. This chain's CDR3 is CASSSRANEQYF. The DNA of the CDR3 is TGTGCCAGCAGCTCCCGAGCGAACGAGCAGTACTTC.

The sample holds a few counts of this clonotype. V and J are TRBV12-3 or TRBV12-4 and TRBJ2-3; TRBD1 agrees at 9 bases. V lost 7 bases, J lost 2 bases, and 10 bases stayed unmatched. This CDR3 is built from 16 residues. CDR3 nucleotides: TGTGCCAGCAATAACAGGGGGCCTAGGTCCACAGATACGCAGTATTTT. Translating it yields CASNNRGPRSTDTQYF.

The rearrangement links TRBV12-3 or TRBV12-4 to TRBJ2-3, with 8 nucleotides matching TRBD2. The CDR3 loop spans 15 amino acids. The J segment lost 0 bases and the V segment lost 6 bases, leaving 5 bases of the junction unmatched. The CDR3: CASRSSGESTDTQYF. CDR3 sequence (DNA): TGTGCCAGCAGAAGTAGCGGGGAGAGCACAGATACGCAGTATTTT.